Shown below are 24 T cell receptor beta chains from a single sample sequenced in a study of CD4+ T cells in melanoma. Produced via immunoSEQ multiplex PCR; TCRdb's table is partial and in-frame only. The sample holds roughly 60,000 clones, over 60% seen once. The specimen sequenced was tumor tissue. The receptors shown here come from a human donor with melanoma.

The CDR3 DNA follows: TGTGCCAGTAGTATGGGGGTCAATCAGCCCCAGCATTTT. This encodes CASSMGVNQPQHF. V usage is TRBV19 and J usage is TRBJ1-5; maybe TRBD1 (5 bases). V shed 3 bases and J shed 3 bases, with 6 bases lying between them. Germline CDR1 and CDR2: LNHDA and SQIVND (reference sequence). This CDR3 is 13 amino acids long.

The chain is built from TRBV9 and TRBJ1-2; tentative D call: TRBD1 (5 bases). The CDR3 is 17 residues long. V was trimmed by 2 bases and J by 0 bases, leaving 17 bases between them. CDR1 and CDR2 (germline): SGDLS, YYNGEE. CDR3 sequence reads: CASSVPRWGTPNYGYTF. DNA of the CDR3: TGTGCCAGCAGCGTTCCTCGCTGGGGGACGCCTAACTATGGCTACACCTTC.

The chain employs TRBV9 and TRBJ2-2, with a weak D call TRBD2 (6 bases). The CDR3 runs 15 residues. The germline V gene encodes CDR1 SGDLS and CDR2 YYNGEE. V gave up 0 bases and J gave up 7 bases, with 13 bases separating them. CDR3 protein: CASSVAYRGSGELFF. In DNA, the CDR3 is TGTGCCAGCAGCGTAGCTTACCGGGGGAGCGGGGAGCTGTTTTTT.

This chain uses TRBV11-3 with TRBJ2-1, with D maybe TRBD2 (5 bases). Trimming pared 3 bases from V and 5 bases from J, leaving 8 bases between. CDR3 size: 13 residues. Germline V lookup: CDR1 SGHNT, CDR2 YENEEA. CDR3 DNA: TGTGCCAGCAGCTTGAGGGAGAACAATGAGCAGTTCTTC. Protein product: CASSLRENNEQFF.

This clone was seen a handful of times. The CDR3 DNA reads as TGCGCCAGCAGCTTCGTGTCGGGGGAACCTGAAGCTTTCTTT. Residues: CASSFVSGEPEAFF. This rearrangement joins TRBV5-1 to TRBJ1-1; tentative D call: TRBD1 (5 bases). Germline-derived CDR1 and CDR2 are SGHRS and YFSETQ. The CDR3 loop spans 14 amino acids. The V end lost 2 bases, the J end lost 6 bases, and 14 bases lay between the germline ends.

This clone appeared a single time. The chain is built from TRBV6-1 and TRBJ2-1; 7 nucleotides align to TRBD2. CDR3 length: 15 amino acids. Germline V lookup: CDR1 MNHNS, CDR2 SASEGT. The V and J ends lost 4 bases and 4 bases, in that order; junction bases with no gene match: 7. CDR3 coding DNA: TGTGCCAGCAGTGCTGGGGACTACCTTTACAATGAGCAGTTCTTC. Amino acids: CASSAGDYLYNEQFF.

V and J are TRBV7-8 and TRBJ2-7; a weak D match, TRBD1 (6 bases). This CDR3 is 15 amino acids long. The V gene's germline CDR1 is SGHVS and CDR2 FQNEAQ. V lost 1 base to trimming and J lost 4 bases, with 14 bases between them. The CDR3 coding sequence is TGTGCCAGCAGCTTAGAGGCGGCAGGGGCTTACGAGCAGTACTTC. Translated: CASSLEAAGAYEQYF.

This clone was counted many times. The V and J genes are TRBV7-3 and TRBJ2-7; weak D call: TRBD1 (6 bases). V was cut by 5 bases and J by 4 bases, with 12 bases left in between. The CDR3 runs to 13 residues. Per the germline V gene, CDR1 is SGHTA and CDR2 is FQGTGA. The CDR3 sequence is CASSPGDKYEQYF. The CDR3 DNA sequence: TGTGCCAGCAGCCCTGGGGACAAATACGAGCAGTACTTC.

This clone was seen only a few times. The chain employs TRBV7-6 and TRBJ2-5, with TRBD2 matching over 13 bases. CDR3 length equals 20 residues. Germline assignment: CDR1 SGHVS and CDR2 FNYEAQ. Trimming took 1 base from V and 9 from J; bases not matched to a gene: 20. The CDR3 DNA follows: TGTGCCAGCAGCTTAGTGGTGTCGACTAGCGGGGGGCTCCTCGCCTCGGCCCAGTACTTC. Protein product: CASSLVVSTSGGLLASAQYF. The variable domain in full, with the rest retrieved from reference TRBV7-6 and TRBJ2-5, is GAGVSQSPRYKVTKRGQDVALRCDPISGHVSLYWYRQALGQGPEFLTYFNYEAQQDKSGLPNDRFSAERPEGSISTLTIQRTEQRDSAMYRCASSLVVSTSGGLLASAQYFGPGTRLLVL.

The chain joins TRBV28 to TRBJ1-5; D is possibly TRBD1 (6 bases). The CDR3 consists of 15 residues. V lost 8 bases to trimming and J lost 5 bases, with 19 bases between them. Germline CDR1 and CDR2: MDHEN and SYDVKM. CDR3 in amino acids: CASRGGRFGDQPQHF. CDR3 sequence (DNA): TGTGCCAGCCGGGGGGGCAGGTTTGGGGATCAGCCCCAGCATTTT.

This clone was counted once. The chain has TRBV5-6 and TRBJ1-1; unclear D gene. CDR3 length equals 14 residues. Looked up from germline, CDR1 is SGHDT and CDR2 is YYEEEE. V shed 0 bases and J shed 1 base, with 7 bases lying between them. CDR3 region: CASSLASSNTEAFF. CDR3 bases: TGTGCCAGCAGCTTGGCCAGCTCGAACACTGAAGCTTTCTTT.

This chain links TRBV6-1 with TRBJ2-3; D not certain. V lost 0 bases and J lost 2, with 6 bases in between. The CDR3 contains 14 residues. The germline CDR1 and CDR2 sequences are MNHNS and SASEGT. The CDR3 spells CASSEAGLTDTQYF. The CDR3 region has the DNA TGTGCCAGCAGTGAAGCAGGCCTCACAGATACGCAGTATTTT.

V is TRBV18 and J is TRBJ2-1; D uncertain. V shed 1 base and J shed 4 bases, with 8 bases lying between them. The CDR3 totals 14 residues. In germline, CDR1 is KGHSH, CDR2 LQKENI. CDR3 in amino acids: CASSPLPTYNEQFF. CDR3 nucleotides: TGTGCCAGCTCACCACTCCCCACGTACAATGAGCAGTTCTTC.

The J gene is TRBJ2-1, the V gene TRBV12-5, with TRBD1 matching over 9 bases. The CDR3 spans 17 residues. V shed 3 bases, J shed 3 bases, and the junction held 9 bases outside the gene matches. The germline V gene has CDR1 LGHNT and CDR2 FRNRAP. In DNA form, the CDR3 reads TGTGCTAGTGGTTTTCAACTCCGGGACAGGGTCTACAATGAGCAGTTCTTC. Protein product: CASGFQLRDRVYNEQFF.

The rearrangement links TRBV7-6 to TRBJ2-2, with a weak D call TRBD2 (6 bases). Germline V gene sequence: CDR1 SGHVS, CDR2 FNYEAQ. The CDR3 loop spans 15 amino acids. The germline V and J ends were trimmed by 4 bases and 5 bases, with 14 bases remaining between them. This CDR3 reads CASSYGAGTTGELFF. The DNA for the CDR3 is TGTGCCAGCAGCTACGGGGCAGGGACTACCGGGGAGCTGTTTTTT.

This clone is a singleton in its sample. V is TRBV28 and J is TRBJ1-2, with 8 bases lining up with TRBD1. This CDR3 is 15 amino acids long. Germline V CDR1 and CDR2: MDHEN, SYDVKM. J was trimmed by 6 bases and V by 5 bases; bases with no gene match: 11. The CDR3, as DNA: TGTGCCAGCAGTCGACCCGGGACAGGTCAGAATGGCTACACCTTC. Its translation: CASSRPGTGQNGYTF.

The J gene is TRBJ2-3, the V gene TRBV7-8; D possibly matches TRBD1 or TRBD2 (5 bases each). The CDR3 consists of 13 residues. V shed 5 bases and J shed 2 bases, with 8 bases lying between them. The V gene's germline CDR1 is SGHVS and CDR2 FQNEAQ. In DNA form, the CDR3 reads TGTGCCAGCAGCCCCGGGACCACAGATACGCAGTATTTT. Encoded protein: CASSPGTTDTQYF.

For the CDR3, the DNA is TGTGCCACCAGCAGAGATATGGGGGGCGGAGAGACCCAGTACTTC. Its protein is CATSRDMGGGETQYF. This chain connects TRBV15 to TRBJ2-5, with D tentatively TRBD1 or TRBD2 (6 bases each). CDR1 and CDR2 (germline): LNHNV, YYDKDF (reference sequence). The V gene lost 0 bases and the J gene lost 4 bases, with 12 bases spanning the gap. CDR3 length: 15 residues.

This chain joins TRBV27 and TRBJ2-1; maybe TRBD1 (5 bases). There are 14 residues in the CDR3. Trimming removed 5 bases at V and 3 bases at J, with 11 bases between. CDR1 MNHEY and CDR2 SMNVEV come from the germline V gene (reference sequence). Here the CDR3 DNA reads TGTGCCAGCAGTCAGGGTTTCGGCTACAATGAGCAGTTCTTC. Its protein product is CASSQGFGYNEQFF.

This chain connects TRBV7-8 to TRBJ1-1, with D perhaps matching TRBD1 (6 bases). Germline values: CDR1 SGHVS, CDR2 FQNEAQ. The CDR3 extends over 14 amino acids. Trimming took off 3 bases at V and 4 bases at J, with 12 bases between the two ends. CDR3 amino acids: CASSLTGPSTEAFF. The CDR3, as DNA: TGTGCCAGCAGCTTGACAGGACCGAGCACTGAAGCTTTCTTT.

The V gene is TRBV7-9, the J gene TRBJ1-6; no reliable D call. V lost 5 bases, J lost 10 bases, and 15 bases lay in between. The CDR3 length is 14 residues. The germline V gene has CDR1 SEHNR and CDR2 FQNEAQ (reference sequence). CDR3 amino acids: CASSPRGGNSPLHF. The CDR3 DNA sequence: TGTGCCAGCAGCCCGAGAGGAGGGAACTCACCCCTCCACTTT.

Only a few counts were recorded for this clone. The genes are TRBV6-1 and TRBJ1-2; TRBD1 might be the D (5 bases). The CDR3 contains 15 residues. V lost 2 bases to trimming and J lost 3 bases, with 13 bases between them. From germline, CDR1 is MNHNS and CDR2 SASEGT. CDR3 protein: CASSETPLGDYGYTF. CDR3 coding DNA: TGTGCCAGCAGTGAAACTCCTTTAGGGGACTATGGCTACACCTTC.

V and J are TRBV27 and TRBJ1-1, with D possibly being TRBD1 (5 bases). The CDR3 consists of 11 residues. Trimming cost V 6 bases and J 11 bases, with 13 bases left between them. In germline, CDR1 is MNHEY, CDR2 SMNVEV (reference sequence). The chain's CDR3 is CASRYGGRAFF. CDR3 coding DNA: TGTGCCAGCAGGTACGGGGGTAGGGCTTTCTTT.

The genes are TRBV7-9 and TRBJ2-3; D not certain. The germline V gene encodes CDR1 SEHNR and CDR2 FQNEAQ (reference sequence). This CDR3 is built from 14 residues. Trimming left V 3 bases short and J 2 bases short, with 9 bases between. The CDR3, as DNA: TGTGCCAGCAGCTTTTCCGGACCCACAGATACGCAGTATTTT. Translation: CASSFSGPTDTQYF.